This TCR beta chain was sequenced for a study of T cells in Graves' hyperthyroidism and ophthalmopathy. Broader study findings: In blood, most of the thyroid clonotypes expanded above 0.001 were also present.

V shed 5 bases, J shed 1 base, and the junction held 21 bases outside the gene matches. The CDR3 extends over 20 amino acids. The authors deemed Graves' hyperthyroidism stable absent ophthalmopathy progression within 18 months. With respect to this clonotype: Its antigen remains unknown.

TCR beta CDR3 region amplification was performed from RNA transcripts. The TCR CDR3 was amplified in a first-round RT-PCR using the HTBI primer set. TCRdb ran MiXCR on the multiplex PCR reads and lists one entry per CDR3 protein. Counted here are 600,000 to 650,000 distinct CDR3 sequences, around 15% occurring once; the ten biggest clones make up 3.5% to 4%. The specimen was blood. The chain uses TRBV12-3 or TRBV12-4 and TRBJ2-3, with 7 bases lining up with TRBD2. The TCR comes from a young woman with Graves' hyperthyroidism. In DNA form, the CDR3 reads TGTGCCAGCAGTCCCGGGGGTCGGGGGGAGGGCCGGGGGGGCACAGATACGCAGTATTTT. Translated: CASSPGGRGEGRGGTDTQYF.